This note documents a single TCR beta chain sequence. The CDR3 is 12 amino acids. Germline V gives CDR1 SGHAT, CDR2 FQNNGV. The V end was cut by 4 bases, the J end by 5 bases, with 9 bases between. This sample stems from a study of CD8 T cells in Susac syndrome. It was with random hexamers that about 0.45 to 1 ug RNA was reverse transcribed. One entry per CDR3 protein, called by TCRdb with MiXCR from the immunoSEQ multiplex PCR reads. The repertoire holds 90,000 or so distinct CDR3 sequences, with approximately 95% as singletons. The receptor was isolated from a human donor in good health. Sequenced sample: CD8+ T cells from PBMCs. The chain has TRBV11-2 and TRBJ2-7; D is ambiguous. The CDR3 bases are TGTGCCAGCAGCTCAGTTCGGGACGAGCAGTACTTC. Its protein product is CASSSVRDEQYF.